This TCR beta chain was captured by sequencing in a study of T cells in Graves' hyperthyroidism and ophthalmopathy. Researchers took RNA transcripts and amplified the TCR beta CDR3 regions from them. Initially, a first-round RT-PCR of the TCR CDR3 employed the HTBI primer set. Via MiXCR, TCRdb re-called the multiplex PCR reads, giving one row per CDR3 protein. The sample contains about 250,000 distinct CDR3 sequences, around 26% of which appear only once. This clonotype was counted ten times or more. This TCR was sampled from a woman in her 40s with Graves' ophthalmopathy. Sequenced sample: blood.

The CDR3 loop reads CSARVGPRAGGTEAFF. CDR3 nucleotide sequence: TGCAGTGCTAGAGTTGGGCCCAGGGCGGGGGGCACTGAAGCTTTCTTT. The chain couples TRBV20-1 to TRBJ1-1; a possible D gene is TRBD1 (5 bases). The CDR3 is made up of 16 amino acids. Looked up from germline, CDR1 is DFQATT and CDR2 is SNEGSKA (reference sequence). V was pared by 1 base and J by 4 bases, with 19 bases between.